Described below is a single T cell receptor beta chain sequence and its context. The data were obtained in a study of OX40 agonist ivuxolimab in advanced cancers. Assay: immunoSEQ multiplex PCR; the TCRdb copy retains only in-frame clones and omits some. The repertoire has 25,000 to 30,000 clones, 65% to 90% of them found once; the top ten carry roughly 30%. Germline CDR1 SGHRS, CDR2 YFSETQ. V shed 1 base and J shed 0 bases, with 2 bases lying between them. CDR3 length equals 13 residues. V usage is TRBV5-1 and J usage is TRBJ1-5; D is unclear. The sequence came from an adult with an advanced solid tumor such as melanoma, head and neck, liver or kidney cancer. The specimen was CD4+ or CD8+ T cells sorted from blood, collected in a trial of the OX40 agonist ivuxolimab. The CDR3 sequence is CASSLTSNQPQHF. The CDR3 nucleotides read TGCGCCAGCAGCTTGACTAGCAATCAGCCCCAGCATTTT.